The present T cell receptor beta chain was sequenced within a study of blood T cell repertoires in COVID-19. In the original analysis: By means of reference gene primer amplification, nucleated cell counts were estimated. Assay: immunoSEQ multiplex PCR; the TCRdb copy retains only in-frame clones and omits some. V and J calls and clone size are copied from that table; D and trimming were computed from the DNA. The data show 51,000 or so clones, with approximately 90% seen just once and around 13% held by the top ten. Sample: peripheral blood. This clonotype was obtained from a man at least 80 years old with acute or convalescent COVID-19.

The DNA for the CDR3 is TGTGCCAGCAGGGAAGGGAGTATAAGGAGCTCCTACGAGCAGTACTTC. Its protein is CASREGSIRSSYEQYF. The genes are TRBV11-2 and TRBJ2-7; perhaps TRBD2 as D (5 bases). This CDR3 is 16 amino acids long. The ends were cut back, 6 bases at V and 0 bases at J, with 18 bases in the middle. Looked up from germline, CDR1 is SGHAT and CDR2 is FQNNGV.